These T cell receptor beta chains were read from a single sample in a study of OX40 agonist ivuxolimab in advanced cancers. Data came from immunoSEQ multiplex PCR; TCRdb stores just in-frame clones and leaves some out. The sample includes roughly 28,000 clones, 75% to 85% of them seen just once. Sequences were derived from CD4+ or CD8+ T cells sorted from blood, sampled in a trial of the OX40 agonist ivuxolimab. These receptors originate from an adult with an advanced solid tumor such as melanoma, head and neck, liver or kidney cancer. CDR3s include the opening cysteine and the closing phenylalanine or tryptophan. D genes are given only for firm matches. Size values are once, few and many counts, or a class for expanded clones, and some rows have none.

cdr3_aa	cdr3_nt	d_call	clone_size	j_call	v_call
CATKPGQVGQPQHF	TGTGCCACCAAACCGGGACAGGTTGGCCAGCCCCAGCATTTT	TRBD1	-	TRBJ1-5	TRBV27
CASSTGQTYEQYF	TGTGCCAGCAGCACCGGACAGACGTACGAGCAGTACTTC	-	once	TRBJ2-7	TRBV5-4
CASGTRLRVDEQYF	TGCGCCAGCGGAACCAGGTTAAGGGTAGACGAGCAGTACTTC	-	-	TRBJ2-7	TRBV5-1
CASSEASGLAGYNEQFF	TGTGCCAGCAGTGAAGCCTCGGGACTAGCGGGATACAATGAGCAGTTCTTC	TRBD2	-	TRBJ2-1	TRBV6-1
CASSHARGNQPQHF	TGCGCCAGCAGCCACGCAAGGGGGAATCAGCCCCAGCATTTT	-	-	TRBJ1-5	TRBV4-1
CASSVDGTGRTEAFF	TGTGCCAGCAGCGTAGACGGGACAGGGAGGACTGAAGCTTTCTTT	TRBD1	-	TRBJ1-1	TRBV9
CASSELAGVSYEQYF	TGTGCCAGCAGTGAGCTAGCGGGAGTTAGCTACGAGCAGTACTTC	TRBD2	medium-sized	TRBJ2-7	TRBV6-1
CASSQDLERPEQYF	TGCGCCAGCAGCCAAGATCTAGAGAGACCCGAGCAGTACTTC	-	-	TRBJ2-7	TRBV4-1
CASSSKNPGSYGYTF	TGTGCCAGCAGTTCCAAGAACCCCGGTTCCTATGGCTACACCTTC	-	-	TRBJ1-2	TRBV27
CASSPLQGGGELFF	TGTGCCAGTAGTCCGTTACAGGGAGGCGGGGAGCTGTTTTTT	-	-	TRBJ2-2	TRBV19
CASSSAALETQYF	TGTGCCAGCAGTTCGGCCGCTCTAGAGACCCAGTACTTC	-	few	TRBJ2-5	TRBV6-6
CASARAFSYEQYF	TGTGCCAGTGCGAGGGCCTTCTCCTACGAGCAGTACTTC	-	-	TRBJ2-7	TRBV27
CATRSGASNQPQHF	TGTGCCACCCGTTCGGGCGCTAGCAATCAGCCCCAGCATTTT	-	few	TRBJ1-5	TRBV19
CASSEELAGDDEQYF	TGTGCCAGCAGTGAAGAGCTAGCGGGAGACGACGAGCAGTACTTC	TRBD2	once	TRBJ2-7	TRBV6-4
CASRSGVGYGYTF	TGTGCCAGCAGGAGTGGTGTCGGTTATGGCTACACCTTC	-	-	TRBJ1-2	TRBV27
CASSPGQAVYGYTF	TGTGCCAGCAGTCCGGGACAGGCCGTCTATGGCTACACCTTC	TRBD1	once	TRBJ1-2	TRBV27
CASSYSLDSSYEQYF	TGTGCCAGCAGTTATTCCCTTGACAGTTCCTACGAGCAGTACTTC	-	medium-sized	TRBJ2-7	TRBV6-5
CASVRDSSYEQYF	TGCGCCAGCGTCCGGGACAGCTCCTACGAGCAGTACTTC	TRBD1	once	TRBJ2-7	TRBV23-1
CASYHLLAGGYTF	TGTGCCAGCTACCACCTTTTAGCAGGTGGCTACACCTTC	-	few	TRBJ1-2	TRBV6-1
CASSASRDYPPETQYF	TGTGCCAGTAGTGCATCCCGGGACTACCCCCCGGAGACCCAGTACTTC	TRBD2	-	TRBJ2-5	TRBV19
CASSDGSEGTEAFF	TGTGCCAGCAGTGACGGGAGCGAGGGCACTGAAGCTTTCTTT	-	medium-sized	TRBJ1-1	TRBV6-4
CANPTHTYEQYF	TGTGCCAACCCGACACACACCTACGAGCAGTACTTC	-	-	TRBJ2-7	TRBV19
CASSVGLYGYTF	TGTGCCAGCAGCGTAGGGCTTTATGGCTACACCTTC	-	medium-sized	TRBJ1-2	TRBV9
CASSYSGTAYEQYF	TGTGCCAGCAGTTACTCGGGGACAGCCTACGAGCAGTACTTC	TRBD1	-	TRBJ2-7	TRBV6-5
CASSDPGARVQFF	TGTGCCAGCAGTGATCCAGGGGCTAGGGTGCAGTTCTTC	-	-	TRBJ2-1	TRBV25-1
CASSQGGWPSADTQYF	TGCGCCAGCAGCCAAGGGGGTTGGCCTAGCGCAGATACGCAGTATTTT	-	-	TRBJ2-3	TRBV4-1
CASRDRDITNTGELFF	TGTGCCAGCCGGGACAGGGACATTACGAACACCGGGGAGCTGTTTTTT	TRBD1	once	TRBJ2-2	TRBV28
CASSWDISYEQYF	TGCGCCAGCAGCTGGGACATCTCCTACGAGCAGTACTTC	-	-	TRBJ2-7	TRBV5-1
CASSQGNTIYF	TGCGCCAGCAGCCAAGGAAACACCATATATTTT	-	few	TRBJ1-3	TRBV4-3
CASSSGVAELLQPQHF	TGCGCCAGCAGCTCCGGTGTTGCGGAGCTTCTTCAGCCCCAGCATTTT	-	-	TRBJ1-5	TRBV4-1
CASSPRGVGYGYTF	TGTGCCAGCAGTCCCCGGGGGGTAGGCTATGGCTACACCTTC	-	-	TRBJ1-2	TRBV27
CASSRAFF	TGTGCCAGCTCACGAGCTTTCTTT	-	few	TRBJ1-1	TRBV18
CASSFRGGGAYEQYF	TGTGCCAGCAGCTTTAGGGGCGGGGGGGCCTACGAGCAGTACTTC	TRBD2	-	TRBJ2-7	TRBV13
CASSLAQGGGYTF	TGTGCCAGCAGCTTAGCTCAGGGAGGTGGCTACACCTTC	-	few	TRBJ1-2	TRBV13
CASSQTGTSGRRAYEQYF	TGTGCCAGCAGCCAGACCGGGACTAGCGGGAGGCGTGCCTACGAGCAGTACTTC	TRBD2	-	TRBJ2-7	TRBV13
CAWSSAGEAFF	TGTGCCTGGAGTAGTGCGGGTGAAGCTTTCTTT	-	-	TRBJ1-1	TRBV30
CASSLGPWDNNQPQHF	TGTGCCAGCAGCTTGGGTCCGTGGGACAACAATCAGCCCCAGCATTTT	-	-	TRBJ1-5	TRBV5-5
CASAERGSTDTQYF	TGTGCCAGCGCGGAGCGGGGGAGCACAGATACGCAGTATTTT	TRBD2	-	TRBJ2-3	TRBV13
CSVVEGTLWGTQYF	TGCAGCGTTGTCGAGGGGACCTTATGGGGGACCCAGTACTTC	-	-	TRBJ2-5	TRBV29-1
CASSPHGRGAEETQYF	TGCGCCAGCAGCCCTCACGGGCGGGGGGCCGAAGAGACCCAGTACTTC	TRBD2	-	TRBJ2-5	TRBV4-1
CASSVSGDYNEQFF	TGTGCCAGCAGCGTCAGCGGGGACTACAATGAGCAGTTCTTC	TRBD2	once	TRBJ2-1	TRBV9
CASRGRGPNTEAFF	TGTGCCAGCAGAGGGAGGGGGCCGAACACTGAAGCTTTCTTT	TRBD1	-	TRBJ1-1	TRBV27
CASSLRDGNTDTQYF	TGTGCCAGCAGCCTCCGGGACGGAAACACAGATACGCAGTATTTT	-	-	TRBJ2-3	TRBV14
CASSFNRGDEQYF	TGTGCCAGCAGTTTTAACAGGGGGGACGAGCAGTACTTC	TRBD1	-	TRBJ2-7	TRBV28
CASSSGAGWRDEQFF	TGTGCCAGCAGCTCCGGAGCGGGTTGGAGGGATGAGCAGTTCTTC	-	-	TRBJ2-1	TRBV9
CASSPGRGEKLFF	TGCGCCAGCAGCCCAGGAAGAGGGGAAAAACTGTTTTTT	-	-	TRBJ1-4	TRBV4-1
CASSLRTASSYEQYF	TGTGCCAGCAGTTTAAGGACAGCGAGCTCCTACGAGCAGTACTTC	-	-	TRBJ2-7	TRBV27
CASRDRGWEQFF	TGTGCCAGCAGGGACAGGGGATGGGAGCAGTTCTTC	TRBD1	-	TRBJ2-1	TRBV2
CASSLGQGENSPLHF	TGTGCCAGCAGTTTAGGCCAGGGAGAAAATTCACCCCTCCACTTT	-	-	TRBJ1-6	TRBV27
CASSNLGGSSGANVLTF	TGCGCCAGCAGCAACCTTGGGGGCAGCTCTGGGGCCAACGTCCTGACTTTC	-	-	TRBJ2-6	TRBV4-1
CASTLAAGSTDTQYF	TGTGCCAGCACGCTCGCTGCGGGAAGCACAGATACGCAGTATTTT	-	-	TRBJ2-3	TRBV9
CASSPGQGLEKLFF	TGTGCCAGCAGCCCCGGACAGGGTCTCGAAAAACTGTTTTTT	TRBD1	-	TRBJ1-4	TRBV9
CASSAFRAGANNEQFF	TGTGCCAGCAGCGCTTTCCGGGCGGGAGCAAACAATGAGCAGTTCTTC	TRBD2	-	TRBJ2-1	TRBV9
CASSGLAGRTDTQYF	TGTGCCAGCAGCGGACTAGCGGGACGCACAGATACGCAGTATTTT	TRBD2	-	TRBJ2-3	TRBV6-5
CASSFSYEQYF	TGTGCCAGCAGTTTCAGCTACGAGCAGTACTTC	-	-	TRBJ2-7	TRBV28
CASSPPGGRVAGETQYF	TGTGCCAGCAGCCCCCCCGGGGGGAGAGTAGCGGGAGAGACCCAGTACTTC	TRBD2	few	TRBJ2-5	TRBV7-8
CASSLLSPTGRTGELFF	TGTGCCAGCAGTTTATTATCCCCGACAGGTCGGACCGGGGAGCTGTTTTTT	-	-	TRBJ2-2	TRBV28
CASSFRGGNQPQHF	TGTGCCAGCAGTTTTAGGGGGGGCAATCAGCCCCAGCATTTT	-	-	TRBJ1-5	TRBV27